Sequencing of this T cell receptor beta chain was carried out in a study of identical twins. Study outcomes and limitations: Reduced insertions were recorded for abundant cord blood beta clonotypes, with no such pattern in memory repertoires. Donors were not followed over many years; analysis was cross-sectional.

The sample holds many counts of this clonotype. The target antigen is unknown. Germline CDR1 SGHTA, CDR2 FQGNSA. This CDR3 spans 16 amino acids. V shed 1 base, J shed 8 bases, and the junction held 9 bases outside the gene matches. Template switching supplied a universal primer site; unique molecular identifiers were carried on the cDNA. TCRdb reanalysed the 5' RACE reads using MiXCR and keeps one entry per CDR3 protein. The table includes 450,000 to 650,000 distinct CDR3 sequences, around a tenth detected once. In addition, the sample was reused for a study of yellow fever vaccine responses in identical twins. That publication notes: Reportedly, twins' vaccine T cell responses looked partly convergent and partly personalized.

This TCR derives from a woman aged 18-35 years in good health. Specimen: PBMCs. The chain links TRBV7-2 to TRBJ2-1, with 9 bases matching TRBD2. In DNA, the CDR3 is TGTGCCAGCAGCTTAGAAATCTCCAGCGGGAGGCATGAGCAGTTCTTC. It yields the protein CASSLEISSGRHEQFF.